This is a list of T cell receptor beta chains from one sample in a study of vaccination effects on CD4 cells after COVID-19. Their specific antigens are unknown. Only in-frame clones appear in the TCRdb table, and some are missing; sequencing was by immunoSEQ multiplex PCR. The data show approximately 74,000 clones, over 70% seen once. Sample: CD4+ T cells from PBMCs cultured with HCoV-OC43 spike peptides, taken after COVID-19 vaccination. All receptors derive from a human donor who received a COVID-19 vaccine. CDR3s include the opening cysteine and the closing phenylalanine or tryptophan.

CDR3	V	J
CASAPRGSGNTIYF	TRBV6-5	TRBJ1-3
CASTRWGPNTGELFF	TRBV7-3	TRBJ2-2
CASATGADSNQPQHF	TRBV5-1	TRBJ1-5
CASSLVGDDYGYTF	TRBV5-1	TRBJ1-2
CASSYRVGTVQNTGELFF	TRBV19	TRBJ2-2
CASRAPTSNYGYTF	TRBV7-8	TRBJ1-2
CASSRTLDTQYF	TRBV6-6	TRBJ2-3
CASSTRRGNQPQHF	TRBV19	TRBJ1-5
CASSPSGGAGETQYF	TRBV7-7	TRBJ2-5
CASSVGGQETQYF	TRBV5-1	TRBJ2-5